This T cell receptor (beta chain) was identified in a study of cytomegalovirus exposure and HLA in healthy donors. Germline CDR1 and CDR2: SGHNT and YENEEA. The CDR3 runs 17 residues. J gave up 2 bases and V 4 bases, and 11 bases lay outside the gene matches. Study observations and caveats: A later examination showed that TCR association rates differed by HLA locus, with DRB1 most and HLA-C fewest. In terms of immune exposure information, only CMV serostatus was available. Analyses of presence/absence relied on an assumption of roughly uniform sequencing depth across donors. TCR beta sequences numbering fewer than 20,000 were associated with HLA alleles at 0.05 false discovery rate in a later analysis.

This PCR relied on a set of 60 Vbeta primers and 13 Jbeta primers. The table came from immunoSEQ multiplex PCR; TCRdb's copy has only in-frame clones and leaves some out. Of hundreds of thousands of clones in the sample, approximately 90% are singletons; the top ten hold around 1%. Notes on this clone: Its antigen is undetermined.

This TCR was sampled from a woman in her late teens or twenties in good health and CMV-seronegative. V is TRBV11-3 and J is TRBJ2-3, with 8 bases identical to TRBD1. Sequencing was performed on PBMCs. This CDR3 is CASSSGTGGFNTDTQYF. The CDR3 nucleotides are TGTGCCAGCAGCTCAGGGACAGGAGGTTTTAACACAGATACGCAGTATTTT.